The 5 T cell receptor beta chains in this list originate from one sample, sequenced in a study of beta chain features in type 1 diabetes. The entirety of the isolated RNA underwent reverse transcription, so expressed TCRB transcripts were sequenced. Produced via immunoSEQ multiplex PCR; TCRdb's table is partial and in-frame only. The data contain about 250,000 clones, less than 15% of them seen just once; the ten biggest clones take up around 0.025%. Sequenced sample: naive CD4+ T cells from blood. The receptors here all came from a woman in her forties in good health.

The chain has TRBV5-6 and TRBJ2-5; 12 nucleotides agree with TRBD2. J gave up 2 bases and V 0 bases, and 2 bases lay outside the gene matches. Germline CDR1 SGHDT, CDR2 YYEEEE. The CDR3 runs to 16 residues. CDR3 in amino acids: CASSLGLAGAQETQYF. The CDR3 bases are TGTGCCAGCAGCTTGGGACTAGCGGGGGCACAAGAGACCCAGTACTTC.

This clone was detected only a few times. V and J are TRBV4-3 and TRBJ2-7; D remains unclear. The CDR3 is 14 amino acids. Per germline, CDR1 LGHNA and CDR2 YSLEER. V was pared by 0 bases and J by 2 bases, with 8 bases between. In DNA, the CDR3 is TGCGCCAGCAGCCAAGAAGGCGGCCCCTACGAGCAGTACTTC. Amino acid sequence: CASSQEGGPYEQYF.

The CDR3 coding sequence is TGCGCCAGCAGCTTGGCCTCTCCCAGGGATGGGGAGCTGTTTTTT. Its translation is CASSLASPRDGELFF. The chain employs TRBV5-1 and TRBJ2-2; maybe TRBD1 (5 bases). Germline CDR1 is SGHRS and CDR2 is YFSETQ. V was cut by 0 bases and J by 8 bases, with 14 bases left in between. This CDR3 has 15 residues.

The chain links TRBV11-2 to TRBJ1-4; D remains ambiguous. This CDR3 contains 14 residues. Trimming shortened V by 8 bases and J by 8 bases, and 18 bases separated the two germline ends. The germline gives CDR1 SGHAT, CDR2 FQNNGV. In DNA form, the CDR3 reads TGTGCCAGCGCCCGCCCACAACGGAGGGAAAAACTGTTTTTT. Residues: CASARPQRREKLFF. The full variable domain, completed using reference TRBV11-2 and TRBJ1-4, is EAGVAQSPRYKIIEKRQSVAFWCNPISGHATLYWYQQILGQGPKLLIQFQNNGVVDDSQLPKDRFSAERLKGVDSTLKIQPAKLEDSAVYLCASARPQRREKLFFGSGTQLSVL.

The rearrangement links TRBV18 to TRBJ2-4, with D perhaps matching TRBD1 (6 bases). Trimming took 5 bases from V and 0 from J, leaving 14 bases between them. Germline CDR1 and CDR2: KGHSH and LQKENI. The CDR3 extends over 16 amino acids. CDR3 DNA: TGTGCCAGCTCAACAACCGGGACATTAGCCAAAAACATTCAGTACTTC. Protein sequence: CASSTTGTLAKNIQYF. Looking up the rest from reference TRBV18 and TRBJ2-4 gives the full variable domain: NAGVMQNPRHLVRRRGQEARLRCSPMKGHSHVYWYRQLPEEGLKFMVYLQKENIIDESGMPKERFSAEFPKEGPSILRIQQVVRGDSAAYFCASSTTGTLAKNIQYFGAGTRLSVL.